The present entry profiles one T cell receptor beta chain with its context. Trimming removed 6 bases from V and 0 bases from J, with 19 bases in between. The V gene's germline CDR1 is SGHNT and CDR2 YYREEE (reference sequence). The CDR3 runs 16 residues. This record belongs to a study of blood T cell repertoires in COVID-19. About the study: The United States, Italy and Spain were the sources of the acute and convalescent COVID-19 samples. T cells, B-cell-depleted T cells, or PBMCs supplied cDNA or gDNA.

Method: immunoSEQ multiplex PCR; TCRdb's copy keeps in-frame clones and lacks some. The sample carries fewer than 20,000 clones, over 75% recorded once. V is TRBV5-4 and J is TRBJ2-7, with D possibly being TRBD1 (6 bases). The receptor comes from a woman in her seventies with active COVID-19. Sequencing input: peripheral blood. In DNA, the CDR3 is TGTGCCAGCACCCTGGACCCCCAGGGGCCCTCCTACGAGCAGTACTTC. Its protein is CASTLDPQGPSYEQYF. Full variable domain (missing parts from reference TRBV5-4 and TRBJ2-7): ETGVTQSPTHLIKTRGQQVTLRCSSQSGHNTVSWYQQALGQGPQFIFQYYREEENGRGNFPPRFSGLQFPNYSSELNVNALELDDSALYLCASTLDPQGPSYEQYFGPGTRLTVT.